The 20 T cell receptor beta chains below come from one sample, sequenced in a study of cytomegalovirus exposure and HLA in healthy donors. The PCR contained 60 Vbeta and 13 Jbeta primers. The method was immunoSEQ multiplex PCR; TCRdb's version includes in-frame clones alone and lacks a portion of them. The sample shows more than 130,000 clones, roughly 76% of them seen only once. Sequenced: PBMCs. Every receptor here comes from a man younger than 30 in good health and CMV-seronegative.

This chain links TRBV27 with TRBJ2-5; tentative D call: TRBD1 (6 bases). Trimming removed 3 bases from V and 7 bases from J, with 24 bases in between. CDR1 MNHEY and CDR2 SMNVEV come from the germline V gene (reference sequence). The CDR3 sequence is 17 residues long. Here the CDR3 DNA reads TGTGCCAGCAGTTTGGACTCTCCGGGACAAGCCGAGGGGACCCAGTACTTC. It yields the protein CASSLDSPGQAEGTQYF.

The J gene is TRBJ1-1, the V gene TRBV14, with TRBD1 as a possible D gene (6 bases). Trimming removed 4 bases from V and 0 bases from J, with 18 bases in between. Germline-derived CDR1 and CDR2 are SGHDN and FVKESK. CDR3 length: 17 amino acids. As DNA, the CDR3 is TGTGCCAGCAGCCTAGCGAGCGGGGGGGCGATGAACACTGAAGCTTTCTTT. Protein sequence: CASSLASGGAMNTEAFF.

This sequence joins TRBV29-1 and TRBJ2-1; D might be TRBD1 (6 bases). CDR1 is SQVTM, CDR2 ANQGSEA, per germline. The CDR3 sequence is 15 residues long. V was shortened by 7 bases and J by 7 bases, with 23 bases between the two germline ends. CDR3 residues: CSGWGTGKLGNEQFF. The CDR3 DNA sequence: TGCAGCGGTTGGGGTACAGGGAAATTGGGTAATGAGCAGTTCTTC.

The J gene is TRBJ1-4, the V gene TRBV9, with 8 bases matching TRBD1. The CDR3 extends over 16 amino acids. V shed 4 bases, J shed 7 bases, and the junction held 12 bases outside the gene matches. The germline CDR1 and CDR2 sequences are SGDLS and YYNGEE. Written as DNA, the CDR3 is TGTGCCAGCAGCCCAACAGGGGGAACAAGCTTTGAAAAACTGTTTTTT. It is translated as CASSPTGGTSFEKLFF.

Note on this clone: The junction differs from germline at one of its ends, possibly a read error. This chain links TRBV14 with TRBJ1-2, with D possibly TRBD1 on 6 matching bases. CDR3 size: 17 residues. The germline V gene has CDR1 SGHDN and CDR2 FVKESK. The CDR3 region is CASSQDSWTEEFYGYTF. In DNA form, the CDR3 reads TGTGCCAGCAGTCAAGACAGTTGGACAGAAGAATTCTATGGCTACACCTTC. Using reference TRBV14 and TRBJ1-2 for the parts outside the CDR3, the full variable domain is EAGVTQFPSHSVIEKGQTVTLRCDPISGHDNLYWYRRVMGKEIKFLLHFVKESKQDESGMPNNRFLAERTGGTYSTLKVQPAELEDSGVYFCASSQDSWTEEFYGYTFGSGTRLTVV.

This chain uses TRBV7-9 with TRBJ2-1, with 7 bases identical to TRBD2. The CDR3 length is 16 residues. Trimming removed 5 bases from V and 1 base from J; junction bases left unmatched: 8. The germline V gene encodes CDR1 SEHNR and CDR2 FQNEAQ (reference sequence). The CDR3 region is CASSGVGGSSYNEQFF. Written as DNA, the CDR3 is TGTGCCAGCAGCGGTGTGGGCGGGAGTTCCTACAATGAGCAGTTCTTC.

The chain couples TRBV4-2 to TRBJ1-3; no firm D call. V shed 1 base and J shed 2 bases, with 9 bases lying between them. The CDR3 runs 15 residues. CDR1 LGHNA and CDR2 YNFKEQ come from the germline V gene. The CDR3 region is CASSQATTAGNTIYF. Here the CDR3 DNA reads TGTGCCAGCAGCCAAGCGACGACTGCTGGAAACACCATATATTTT.

Here the CDR3 DNA reads TGTGCCAGCAGCCAATACACTAGCGGCTCCTACGAGCAGTACTTC. This codes for CASSQYTSGSYEQYF. This chain joins TRBV14 and TRBJ2-7, with TRBD2 matching over 8 bases. Germline assignment: CDR1 SGHDN and CDR2 FVKESK. The CDR3 is made up of 15 amino acids. V trimming: 2 bases; J trimming: 0 bases; junction bases outside the gene matches: 3.

This clone was observed a handful of times. The chain has TRBV18 and TRBJ1-2, with 11 bases lining up with TRBD1. This CDR3 has 16 amino acids. The V segment lost 6 bases and the J segment 7 bases; nucleotides outside the gene matches: 13. Germline-derived CDR1 and CDR2 are KGHSH and LQKENI. In nucleotides, the CDR3 is TGTGCCAGCTCCCGAACGCAGGGACAGGGGGAACGTGGCTACACCTTC. This sequence encodes CASSRTQGQGERGYTF.

The gene calls are TRBV29-1 and TRBJ1-1, with D uncertain. The CDR3 sequence is 13 residues long. Germline V gives CDR1 SQVTM, CDR2 ANQGSEA. The germline V and J ends were trimmed by 7 bases and 3 bases, with 15 bases remaining between them. The DNA for the CDR3 is TGCAGCGCCTGCGGGTTGGAGGACACTGAAGCTTTCTTT. The encoded protein is CSACGLEDTEAFF.

CDR3 in DNA: TGTGCCAGCAGCTCGCAACTAGCGGGGGGTTACAATGAGCAGTTCTTC. This sequence encodes CASSSQLAGGYNEQFF. V and J are TRBV7-8 and TRBJ2-1; 12 bases line up with TRBD2. Per germline, CDR1 SGHVS and CDR2 FQNEAQ. Losses at the gene ends were 4 bases for V and 4 bases for J; bases not matched to a gene: 5. The CDR3 loop spans 16 amino acids.

The chain combines TRBV19 with TRBJ1-2; TRBD1 matches at 9 bases. This CDR3 comprises 14 residues. Germline CDR1 is LNHDA and CDR2 is SQIVND (reference sequence). With 5 bases clipped from V and 5 bases from J, the junction kept 6 bases outside the gene matches. The CDR3 protein is CASSSSTGGYGYTF. As DNA, the CDR3 is TGTGCCAGTAGTTCTTCGACAGGGGGATATGGCTACACCTTC.

This clone was picked up a small number of times. The rearrangement links TRBV18 to TRBJ2-1; D may be TRBD1 (7 bases). The CDR3 is 15 amino acids. Trimming took 3 bases from V and 9 from J, leaving 18 bases between them. Germline V gene sequence: CDR1 KGHSH, CDR2 LQKENI. The CDR3 spells CASSPPDREEGEQFF. The DNA of the CDR3 is TGTGCCAGCTCACCGCCCGACAGGGAGGAAGGTGAGCAGTTCTTC. The whole variable domain, remainder taken from reference TRBV18 and TRBJ2-1, is NAGVMQNPRHLVRRRGQEARLRCSPMKGHSHVYWYRQLPEEGLKFMVYLQKENIIDESGMPKERFSAEFPKEGPSILRIQQVVRGDSAAYFCASSPPDREEGEQFFGPGTRLTVL.

This clone was seen once. The chain has TRBV29-1 and TRBJ2-6; 10 bases fit TRBD2. The CDR3 extends over 17 amino acids. Germline loops: CDR1 SQVTM, CDR2 ANQGSEA. The J segment lost 0 bases and the V segment lost 3 bases, leaving 5 bases of the junction unmatched. The CDR3 DNA sequence: TGCAGCGTTGATGAACTAGCGGGGCCCTCTGGGGCCAACGTCCTGACTTTC. Translation: CSVDELAGPSGANVLTF.

The chain uses TRBV10-1 and TRBJ1-1; 9 nucleotides align to TRBD1. The V segment lost 4 bases and the J segment 6 bases; nucleotides outside the gene matches: 9. CDR3 length: 15 amino acids. CDR1 and CDR2 (germline): WNHNN, SYGVQD (reference sequence). The CDR3: CASSGGQGVDAEAFF. The DNA of the CDR3 is TGCGCCAGCAGTGGGGGACAGGGCGTGGACGCTGAAGCTTTCTTT.

The V call is TRBV25-1, the J call TRBJ2-7; 9 bases match TRBD1. Per the germline V gene, CDR1 is MGHDK and CDR2 is SYGVNS. The trim removed 4 bases at V and 6 bases at J, leaving 7 bases unmatched. The CDR3 is made up of 14 amino acids. CDR3 sequence reads: CASSAGQGRSEQYF. In DNA, the CDR3 is TGTGCCAGCAGTGCGGGACAGGGCAGGAGCGAGCAGTACTTC.

The rearrangement joins TRBV4-2 to TRBJ2-5; the match to TRBD2 covers 9 bases. The CDR3 has 16 amino acids. The V gene end was trimmed by 2 bases and the J gene end by 7 bases; junction bases not matched to a gene: 11. In germline, CDR1 is LGHNA, CDR2 YNFKEQ. This CDR3 is CASSQTTSGQSWTQYF. The CDR3 DNA reads as TGTGCCAGCAGCCAAACGACTAGCGGCCAGTCGTGGACCCAGTACTTC.

In this sample, this clone turned up a few times. This chain uses TRBV7-2 with TRBJ1-6, with 8 bases matching TRBD1. This CDR3 contains 17 residues. Germline V gene data show CDR1 as SGHTA and CDR2 as FQGNSA. Trimming at V came to 5 bases and at J to 7 bases, leaving 13 bases not matched to a gene. For the CDR3, the DNA is TGTGCCAGCAGCCCTGGACAGGGCCGTTCGCTGAATTCACCCCTCCACTTT. Translation: CASSPGQGRSLNSPLHF.

This clone was detected once. V is TRBV27 and J is TRBJ1-5; 7 bases are a match to TRBD1. Trimming at V came to 3 bases and at J to 5 bases, leaving 4 bases not matched to a gene. CDR1 is MNHEY and CDR2 is SMNVEV in the germline V gene (reference sequence). This CDR3 comprises 14 residues. Written as DNA, the CDR3 is TGTGCCAGCAGTTTGACAGGGCGACATCAGCCCCAGCATTTT. Translating gives CASSLTGRHQPQHF.

The chain employs TRBV18 and TRBJ2-5, with no clear D. Germline assignment: CDR1 KGHSH and CDR2 LQKENI. Trimming took 6 bases from V and 7 from J, leaving 12 bases between them. The CDR3 spans 12 residues. The CDR3 nucleotides are TGTGCCAGCTCCCCGCCCGGTGGGACCCAGTACTTC. It codes for CASSPPGGTQYF. Drawing the rest from reference TRBV18 and TRBJ2-5, the complete variable domain is NAGVMQNPRHLVRRRGQEARLRCSPMKGHSHVYWYRQLPEEGLKFMVYLQKENIIDESGMPKERFSAEFPKEGPSILRIQQVVRGDSAAYFCASSPPGGTQYFGPGTRLLVL.